The following is a T cell receptor (beta chain) sequence with its context. This CDR3 contains 13 residues. Germline CDR1 reads MNHNY; CDR2 reads SVGAGI (reference sequence). V was shortened by 7 bases and J by 0 bases, with 9 bases between the two germline ends. The data stem from a study of OX40 agonist ivuxolimab in advanced cancers. As for the study in general: Anti-PD-1, anti-PD-L1 or anti-CTLA-4 therapy given earlier was allowed, and 40% had some.

TCRdb's copy holds only in-frame clones and misses some; the assay was immunoSEQ multiplex PCR. The repertoire holds about 110,000 clones, with less than 95% as singletons. This sample comprised CD4+ or CD8+ T cells sorted from blood, obtained in a trial of the OX40 agonist ivuxolimab. The chain employs TRBV6-6 and TRBJ1-1; D gene ambiguous. The receptor comes from an adult with an advanced solid tumor such as melanoma, head and neck, liver or kidney cancer. CDR3 residues: CASMWTVNTEAFF. The CDR3 bases are TGTGCCAGCATGTGGACGGTGAACACTGAAGCTTTCTTT.